The 26 T cell receptor beta chains in this list originate from one sample, sequenced in a study of T cells in Graves' hyperthyroidism and ophthalmopathy. The CDR3 regions of TCR beta were amplified from RNA transcripts. A first-round RT-PCR of the TCR CDR3 used the HTBI primer set. TCRdb passed the multiplex PCR reads through MiXCR, listing each CDR3 protein once. The data show about 520,000 distinct CDR3 sequences, roughly 20% seen once. The material sequenced was blood. These receptors originate from a man aged 18 to 29 with Graves' hyperthyroidism.

This clonotype was found many times. The chain carries TRBV19 and TRBJ2-7; D is uncertain. This CDR3 comprises 13 residues. V was cut by 3 bases and J by 1 base, with 7 bases left in between. From germline, CDR1 is LNHDA and CDR2 SQIVND (reference sequence). CDR3: CASSITRSYEQYF. In DNA, the CDR3 is TGTGCCAGTAGTATCACACGATCCTACGAGCAGTACTTC.

This clonotype was counted at least ten times. The chain has TRBV5-1 and TRBJ1-1; D remains ambiguous. The germline V gene has CDR1 SGHRS and CDR2 YFSETQ. Trimming left V 0 bases short and J 0 bases short, with 9 bases between. The CDR3 loop spans 15 amino acids. In nucleotides, the CDR3 is TGCGCCAGCAGCTTGGACAGTTCTGTGAACACTGAAGCTTTCTTT. As protein: CASSLDSSVNTEAFF.

This clonotype was seen at least ten times. The chain joins TRBV6-5 to TRBJ2-5, with D perhaps being TRBD1 or TRBD2 (5 bases each). This CDR3 contains 13 residues. Germline V gene data show CDR1 as MNHEY and CDR2 as SVGAGI. Trimming left V 2 bases short and J 5 bases short, with 9 bases between. CDR3 in DNA: TGTGCCAGCAGTTACGGGGGTGCGGAGACCCAGTACTTC. This codes for CASSYGGAETQYF.

The genes are TRBV7-3 and TRBJ2-6, with D unresolved. The ends were cut back, 4 bases at V and 0 bases at J, with 4 bases in the middle. This CDR3 comprises 14 residues. From germline, CDR1 is SGHTA and CDR2 FQGTGA. CDR3 amino acids: CASSSHSGANVLTF. CDR3 coding DNA: TGTGCCAGCAGCTCTCACTCTGGGGCCAACGTCCTGACTTTC.

This clonotype was seen ten or more times. Here the CDR3 reads CASSQPYGLADTDTQYF. DNA for the CDR3: TGTGCCAGCAGCCAGCCCTACGGACTAGCGGACACAGATACGCAGTATTTT. The rearrangement links TRBV28 to TRBJ2-3, with TRBD2 matching over 10 bases. Unmatched junction bases numbered 11, after V lost 6 bases and J lost 2 bases. This CDR3 is 17 amino acids long. Germline loops: CDR1 MDHEN, CDR2 SYDVKM.

This clonotype was detected ten times or more. The gene calls are TRBV6-1 and TRBJ1-1; weak D call: TRBD1 (6 bases). The CDR3 length is 15 residues. Germline CDR1 is MNHNS and CDR2 is SASEGT. The V and J ends lost 4 bases and 3 bases respectively, with 15 bases between them. The CDR3 DNA follows: TGTGCCAGCAGTGCGGACAGAATCTGCGACACTGAAGCTTTCTTT. Amino acid sequence: CASSADRICDTEAFF.

There are many counts of this clonotype. This chain connects TRBV6-5 to TRBJ2-7, with D unresolved. The CDR3 sequence is 17 residues long. The V gene's germline CDR1 is MNHEY and CDR2 SVGAGI. V dropped 5 bases and J dropped 0 bases, with 20 bases sitting between them. The CDR3: CASSPSSMGSSSYEQYF. The CDR3 DNA follows: TGTGCCAGCAGTCCCTCCAGTATGGGTTCAAGCTCCTACGAGCAGTACTTC.

This clonotype was counted many times. The chain employs TRBV7-2 and TRBJ1-1; D unresolved. Trimming left V 2 bases short and J 2 bases short, with 15 bases between. This CDR3 is 16 amino acids long. The V gene's germline CDR1 is SGHTA and CDR2 FQGNSA. Here the CDR3 reads CASSLSVRVLNTEAFF. The CDR3 DNA reads TGTGCCAGCAGCTTAAGCGTGAGGGTTTTAAACACTGAAGCTTTCTTT. Supplemented by reference TRBV7-2 and TRBJ1-1, the full variable domain reads GAGVSQSPSNKVTEKGKDVELRCDPISGHTALYWYRQSLGQGLEFLIYFQGNSAPDKSGLPSDRFSAERTGGSVSTLTIQRTQQEDSAVYLCASSLSVRVLNTEAFFGQGTRLTVV.

The sample holds one count of this clonotype. The V call is TRBV28, the J call TRBJ2-7, with D maybe TRBD2 (7 bases). The CDR3 spans 14 residues. The germline gives CDR1 MDHEN, CDR2 SYDVKM. V lost 7 bases, J lost 2 bases, and 15 bases lay in between. The CDR3 DNA is TGTGCCAGCAACGTAGGGGGGGAGGCCTACGAGCAGTACTTC. Amino acid sequence: CASNVGGEAYEQYF.

The chain is built from TRBV9 and TRBJ2-4; D possibly corresponds to TRBD2 (5 bases). This CDR3 is 14 amino acids long. Looked up from germline, CDR1 is SGDLS and CDR2 is YYNGEE. The V end was cut by 0 bases, the J end by 8 bases, with 12 bases between. The DNA for the CDR3 is TGTGCCAGCAGCGTAGTCGGGGAGTTGGACATTCAGTACTTC. Protein sequence: CASSVVGELDIQYF.

This clonotype was seen many times. The CDR3 here is CASRLLAGGLNTGELFF. CDR3 sequence (DNA): TGTGCCAGCAGACTTCTAGCGGGGGGACTCAACACCGGGGAGCTGTTTTTT. This rearrangement joins TRBV12-3 or TRBV12-4 to TRBJ2-2; TRBD2 agrees at 11 bases. This CDR3 has 17 residues. V gave up 6 bases and J gave up 2 bases; unmatched junction bases: 8.

This clonotype was recorded at least ten times. The chain is built from TRBV7-9 and TRBJ1-2; the D gene is possibly TRBD1 (6 bases). From germline, CDR1 is SEHNR and CDR2 FQNEAQ (reference sequence). The CDR3 contains 15 residues. Trimming left V 1 base short and J 2 bases short, with 11 bases between. The CDR3 DNA reads as TGTGCCAGCAGCTTAGTGAAGGGGGGCAACTATGGCTACACCTTC. Translated, it gives CASSLVKGGNYGYTF.

This clonotype was recorded at least ten times. J is TRBJ2-2 and V is TRBV11-1, with D perhaps TRBD1 (7 bases). Germline V gene lookup returns CDR1 SGHAT and CDR2 FQDESV (reference sequence). The ends were cut back, 5 bases at V and 4 bases at J, with 23 bases in the middle. The CDR3 covers 18 residues. The CDR3 spells CASSRSDRVEGLTGELFF. CDR3 nucleotide sequence: TGTGCCAGCAGCCGAAGCGACAGGGTGGAGGGCCTCACCGGGGAGCTGTTTTTT.

This clonotype was observed many times. The chain uses TRBV24-1 and TRBJ1-5; D remains ambiguous. CDR1 is KGHDR, CDR2 SFDVKD, per germline. V was shortened by 2 bases and J by 3 bases, with 7 bases between the two germline ends. The CDR3 length is 14 residues. The CDR3 DNA follows: TGTGCCACCAGTGATTCTAGTTACAATCAGCCCCAGCATTTT. Amino acid sequence: CATSDSSYNQPQHF.

V and J are TRBV28 and TRBJ1-5; D gene ambiguous. CDR1 and CDR2 from the germline V gene are MDHEN and SYDVKM. The CDR3 runs 16 residues. Trimming removed 1 base at V and 10 bases at J, with 20 bases between. As DNA, the CDR3 is TGTGCCAGCAGTTTATACTCAAGCCGGGCCCCCCAACCCCAGCATTTT. This codes for CASSLYSSRAPQPQHF.

This clonotype was detected ten times or more. The chain recombines TRBV20-1 with TRBJ2-7; D is uncertain. The CDR3 runs to 13 residues. V was pared by 7 bases and J by 0 bases, with 13 bases between. Germline loops: CDR1 DFQATT, CDR2 SNEGSKA (reference sequence). DNA for the CDR3: TGCAGTGTCAGGCTGTACAACTCCTACGAGCAGTACTTC. It is translated as CSVRLYNSYEQYF.

This chain uses TRBV12-3 or TRBV12-4 with TRBJ1-2; a possible D gene is TRBD1 (5 bases). The germline V and J ends were trimmed by 3 bases and 6 bases, with 17 bases remaining between them. The CDR3 spans 15 residues. The chain's CDR3 is CASSFKSWGNDGYTF. The CDR3 DNA follows: TGTGCCAGCAGTTTTAAATCTTGGGGGAACGATGGCTACACCTTC.

The sample holds a few counts of this clonotype. The chain combines TRBV6-5 with TRBJ1-1; the D gene is possibly TRBD1 (5 bases). Germline assignment: CDR1 MNHEY and CDR2 SVGAGI. The CDR3 has 17 amino acids. Trimming shortened V by 4 bases and J by 3 bases, and 21 bases separated the two germline ends. The CDR3 spells CASSFRRGTLGDTEAFF. CDR3 nucleotides: TGTGCCAGCAGTTTCCGCCGGGGGACGCTTGGGGACACTGAAGCTTTCTTT.

The rearrangement uses TRBV20-1 and TRBJ2-5; 9 bases agree with TRBD1. The V and J ends lost 8 bases and 7 bases, in that order; junction bases with no gene match: 17. Germline V gene lookup returns CDR1 DFQATT and CDR2 SNEGSKA (reference sequence). The CDR3 contains 15 residues. The CDR3 DNA reads TGCAGTTCACCCCGGGTACAGGGGGCAATGGGGACCCAGTACTTC. This encodes CSSPRVQGAMGTQYF.

This clonotype was counted a few times. This sequence joins TRBV12-3 or TRBV12-4 and TRBJ2-7, with TRBD2 matching 9 bases. CDR3 length: 14 amino acids. V shed 5 bases, J shed 5 bases, and the junction held 7 bases outside the gene matches. The CDR3 DNA is TGTGCCAGCAGTGATTATAGCGGGAGTAACGAGCAGTACTTC. Protein product: CASSDYSGSNEQYF.

This clonotype was seen more than once but under ten times. The J gene is TRBJ1-2, the V gene TRBV6-1, with D perhaps matching TRBD1 (5 bases). V was cut by 8 bases and J by 8 bases, with 9 bases left in between. Germline V lookup: CDR1 MNHNS, CDR2 SASEGT. This CDR3 is built from 10 residues. CDR3 DNA sequence: TGTGCCAGCGGGGGGGGAGGCTACACCTTC. Translated: CASGGGGYTF.

The gene calls are TRBV27 and TRBJ2-1; D not resolved. The CDR3 totals 12 residues. V lost 5 bases, J lost 7 bases, and 9 bases lay in between. The germline V gene encodes CDR1 MNHEY and CDR2 SMNVEV (reference sequence). Here the CDR3 DNA reads TGTGCCAGCAGTCCCGCGAGGAATGAGCAGTTCTTC. Its protein product is CASSPARNEQFF.

This clonotype was detected only a few times. The chain employs TRBV3-1 and TRBJ1-5; D perhaps matches TRBD1 (5 bases). The CDR3 loop spans 14 amino acids. In germline, CDR1 is LGHDT, CDR2 YNNKEL (reference sequence). V lost 1 base to trimming and J lost 7 bases, with 11 bases between them. The CDR3: CASSQARGAQPQHF. As DNA, the CDR3 is TGTGCCAGCAGCCAAGCGAGGGGCGCGCAGCCCCAGCATTTT.

This clonotype has ten or more counts. V usage is TRBV12-3 or TRBV12-4 and J usage is TRBJ1-2; a weak D match, TRBD1 (6 bases). Between the trimmed V and J ends, which lost 7 bases and 6 bases, there was a span of 12 bases. This CDR3 has 12 amino acids. The CDR3 DNA reads TGTGCCAGCAAGACCGCAGGGGATGGCTACACCTTC. Translation: CASKTAGDGYTF.

A remark on this clonotype: Without the conserved terminal phenylalanine or tryptophan, this CDR3 likely stems from a read error. This chain connects TRBV6-1 to TRBJ1-5, with D unresolved. Germline V gene lookup returns CDR1 MNHNS and CDR2 SASEGT. With 2 bases removed from V and 4 bases from J, the gap between germline ends came to 12 bases. The CDR3 sequence is 15 residues long. In nucleotides, the CDR3 is TGTGCCAGCAGTGAACGTACTGTTGGGAATCAGCCCCAGCATTAT. As protein: CASSERTVGNQPQHY.

Ten or more counts support this clonotype. The chain recombines TRBV28 with TRBJ2-3; TRBD2 agrees at 7 bases. Trimming took 10 bases from V and 6 from J; bases not matched to a gene: 10. The CDR3 consists of 13 residues. CDR1 MDHEN and CDR2 SYDVKM come from the germline V gene. Written as DNA, the CDR3 is TGTGCCACAGCAAGTGAAGCGGGGGATACGCAGTATTTT. Translation gives CATASEAGDTQYF.